This note documents a single T cell receptor (beta chain) sequence. Its cognate antigen is unknown. V lost 7 bases and J lost 3, with 13 bases in between. Germline V lookup: CDR1 MNHEY, CDR2 SVGEGT. This CDR3 spans 15 amino acids. The record originates from a study of T-cell memory formation after mild COVID-19. Study at large: The TCR clusters were mostly specific to one donor.

General study results and limits: Among contracting clones, CD4+ were mainly CM/EM and CD8+ enriched in EMRA. That cross-reactive memory joined was suggested by some responding clones appearing in pre-infection memory.

TCRdb used MiXCR to reprocess the 5' RACE reads, holding one entry per CDR3 protein. The sample lists hundreds of thousands of distinct CDR3 sequences, less than 20% occurring once. Sequences were obtained from PBMCs or a T cell subset sorted from them (not recorded which). The receptor was derived from a man aged 18 to 29 who had mild COVID-19 (a few samples of this study predate the infection). Cell type and time point are not known. The rearrangement links TRBV6-2 or TRBV6-3 to TRBJ2-6; D not resolved. In nucleotides, the CDR3 is TGTGCCAGCAAAGGAATAAGACGTGGGGCCAACGTCCTGACTTTC. This encodes CASKGIRRGANVLTF.